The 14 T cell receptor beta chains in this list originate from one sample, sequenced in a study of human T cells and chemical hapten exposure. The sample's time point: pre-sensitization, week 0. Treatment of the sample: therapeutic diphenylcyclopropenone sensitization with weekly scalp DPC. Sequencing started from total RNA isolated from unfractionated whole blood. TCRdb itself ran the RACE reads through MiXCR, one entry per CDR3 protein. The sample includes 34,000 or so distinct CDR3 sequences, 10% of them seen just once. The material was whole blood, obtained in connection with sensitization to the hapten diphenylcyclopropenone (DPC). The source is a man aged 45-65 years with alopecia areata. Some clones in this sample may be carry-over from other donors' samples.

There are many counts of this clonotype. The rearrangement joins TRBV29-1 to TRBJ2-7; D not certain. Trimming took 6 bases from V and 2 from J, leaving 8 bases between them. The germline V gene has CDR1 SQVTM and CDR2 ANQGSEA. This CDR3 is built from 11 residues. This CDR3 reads CSVQSAYEQYF. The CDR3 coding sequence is TGCAGCGTCCAGAGTGCCTACGAGCAGTACTTC.

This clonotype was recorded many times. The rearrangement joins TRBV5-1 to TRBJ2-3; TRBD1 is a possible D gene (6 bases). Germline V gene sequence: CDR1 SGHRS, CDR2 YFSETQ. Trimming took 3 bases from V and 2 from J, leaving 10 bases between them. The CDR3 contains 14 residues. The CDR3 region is CASSSGQTTDTQYF. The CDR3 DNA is TGCGCCAGCAGCTCCGGACAGACCACAGATACGCAGTATTTT.

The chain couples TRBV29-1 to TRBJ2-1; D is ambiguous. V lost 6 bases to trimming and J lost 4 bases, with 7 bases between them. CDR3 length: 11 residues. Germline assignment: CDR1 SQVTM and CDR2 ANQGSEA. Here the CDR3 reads CSVLTYNEQFF. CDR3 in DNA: TGCAGCGTCCTCACTTACAATGAGCAGTTCTTC.

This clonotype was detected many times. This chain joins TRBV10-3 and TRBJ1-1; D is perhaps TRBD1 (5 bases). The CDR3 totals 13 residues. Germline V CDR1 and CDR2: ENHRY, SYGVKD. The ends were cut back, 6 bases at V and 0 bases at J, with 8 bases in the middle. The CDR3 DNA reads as TGTGCCATCAGCGGGGACGTGAACACTGAAGCTTTCTTT. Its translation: CAISGDVNTEAFF.

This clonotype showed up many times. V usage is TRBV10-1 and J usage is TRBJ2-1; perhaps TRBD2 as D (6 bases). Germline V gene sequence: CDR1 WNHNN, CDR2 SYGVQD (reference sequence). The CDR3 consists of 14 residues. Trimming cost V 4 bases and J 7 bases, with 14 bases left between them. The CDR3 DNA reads TGCGCCAGCAGTGCGGACCAGGAGGGTAATGAGCAGTTCTTC. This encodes CASSADQEGNEQFF.

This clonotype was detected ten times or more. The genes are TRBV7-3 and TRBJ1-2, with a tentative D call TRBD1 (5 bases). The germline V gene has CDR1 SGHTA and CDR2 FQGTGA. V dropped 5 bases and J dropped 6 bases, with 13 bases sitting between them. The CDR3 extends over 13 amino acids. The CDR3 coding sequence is TGTGCCAGCAGCGGAGGGACGGGCCATGGCTACACCTTC. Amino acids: CASSGGTGHGYTF.

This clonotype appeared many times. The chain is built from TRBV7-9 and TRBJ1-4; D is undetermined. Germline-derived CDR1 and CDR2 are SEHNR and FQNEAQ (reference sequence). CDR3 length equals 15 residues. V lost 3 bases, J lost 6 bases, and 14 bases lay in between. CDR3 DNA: TGTGCCAGCAGCTTTCCTCTGGGTGGTGATGAAAAACTGTTTTTT. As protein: CASSFPLGGDEKLFF. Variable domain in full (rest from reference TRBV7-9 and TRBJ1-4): DTGVSQNPRHKITKRGQNVTFRCDPISEHNRLYWYRQTLGQGPEFLTYFQNEAQLEKSRLLSDRFSAERPKGSFSTLEIQRTEQGDSAMYLCASSFPLGGDEKLFFGSGTQLSVL.

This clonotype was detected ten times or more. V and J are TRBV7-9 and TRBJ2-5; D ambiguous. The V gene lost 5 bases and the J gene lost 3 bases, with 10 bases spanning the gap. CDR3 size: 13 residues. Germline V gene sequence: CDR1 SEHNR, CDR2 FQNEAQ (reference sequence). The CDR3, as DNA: TGTGCCAGCAGCAATTCGATAGAAGAGACCCAGTACTTC. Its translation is CASSNSIEETQYF.

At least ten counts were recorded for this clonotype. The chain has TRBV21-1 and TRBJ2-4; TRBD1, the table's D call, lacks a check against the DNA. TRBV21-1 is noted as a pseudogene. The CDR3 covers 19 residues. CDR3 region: CASSNGGQRTPLAKNIQYF. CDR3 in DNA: TGTGCCAGCAGCAACGGGGGACAGAGAACACCCCTAGCCAAAAACATTCAGTACTTC.

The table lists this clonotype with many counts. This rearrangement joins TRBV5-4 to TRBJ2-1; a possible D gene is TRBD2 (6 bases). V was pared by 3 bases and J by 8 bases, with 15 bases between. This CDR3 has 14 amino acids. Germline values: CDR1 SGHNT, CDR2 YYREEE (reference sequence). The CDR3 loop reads CASSYGSKKDEQFF. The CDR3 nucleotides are TGTGCCAGCAGCTACGGGAGTAAAAAGGATGAGCAGTTCTTC.

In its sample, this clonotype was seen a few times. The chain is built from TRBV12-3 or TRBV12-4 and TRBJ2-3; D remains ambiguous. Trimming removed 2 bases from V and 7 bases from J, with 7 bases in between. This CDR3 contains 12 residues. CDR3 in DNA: TGTGCCAGCAGTTTATCCCGGTATACGCAGTATTTT. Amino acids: CASSLSRYTQYF.

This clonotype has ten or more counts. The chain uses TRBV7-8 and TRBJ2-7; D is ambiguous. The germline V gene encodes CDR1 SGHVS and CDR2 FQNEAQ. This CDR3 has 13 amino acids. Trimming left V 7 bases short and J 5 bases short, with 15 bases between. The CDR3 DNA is TGTGCCAGCACCCTCTCGAGTCGGAACGAGCAGTACTTC. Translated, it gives CASTLSSRNEQYF.

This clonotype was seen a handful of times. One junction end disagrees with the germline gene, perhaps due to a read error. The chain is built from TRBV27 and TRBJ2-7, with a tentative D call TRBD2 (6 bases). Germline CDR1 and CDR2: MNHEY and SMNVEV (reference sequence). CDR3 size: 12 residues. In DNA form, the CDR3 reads TGTGTCAGCGGATATGGGACTTACGAGCAGTACTTC. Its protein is CVSGYGTYEQYF.

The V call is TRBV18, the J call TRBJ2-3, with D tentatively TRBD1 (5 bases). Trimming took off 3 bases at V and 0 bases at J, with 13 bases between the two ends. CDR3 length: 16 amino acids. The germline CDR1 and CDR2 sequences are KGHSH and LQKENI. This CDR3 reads CASSPQGPTSTDTQYF. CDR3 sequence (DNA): TGTGCCAGCTCACCCCAGGGTCCCACTAGCACAGATACGCAGTATTTT. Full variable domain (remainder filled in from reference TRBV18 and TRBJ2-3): NAGVMQNPRHLVRRRGQEARLRCSPMKGHSHVYWYRQLPEEGLKFMVYLQKENIIDESGMPKERFSAEFPKEGPSILRIQQVVRGDSAAYFCASSPQGPTSTDTQYFGPGTRLTVL.